This T cell receptor beta chain was captured by sequencing in a study of long-term antiretroviral therapy in people with HIV. Study-level information: The immediate-ART recommendation dates to 2015, and the earliest samples predate it by about a decade. Findings of the study overall: Within the repertoire, clones expanded before ART were dominant at all time points.

The libraries were made with immunoSEQ v3.0 at survey level. Each sample aimed for about 35,000-55,000 sequenced T-cell genomes. Assay: immunoSEQ multiplex PCR; the TCRdb copy retains only in-frame clones and omits some. The data hold over 40,000 clones, with around 93% observed a single time. The CDR3 contains 17 residues. With 1 base removed from V and 0 bases from J, the gap between germline ends came to 12 bases. Germline lookup yields CDR1 LGHNA and CDR2 YNFKEQ. As to this clone: Antigen unknown.

Per individual, the PBMC samples numbered at least one pre-ART and at least two post-ART. This sample comprised unsorted PBMCs, obtained approximately 9.5 years after starting antiretroviral therapy. The TCR comes from a man younger than 40 with HIV. This chain uses TRBV4-2 with TRBJ2-2, with D unresolved. The CDR3 sequence is CASSQVYSIPNTGELFF. The CDR3 DNA reads as TGTGCCAGCAGCCAAGTGTATAGTATTCCGAACACCGGGGAGCTGTTTTTT.